These 22 T cell receptor beta chains originate from one sample sequenced in a study of T cells in tuberculosis. Time point denoted: new active TB diagnosis, blood taken before or within 7 days of starting treatment. Using immunoSEQ multiplex PCR, the repertoire was profiled, and TCRdb retains in-frame clones only, with some absent. The sample shows tens of thousands of clones, around 90% of them seen only once. The sequencing here drew on PBMCs, taken at tuberculosis diagnosis. These TCRs come from an adult with tuberculosis.

This chain connects TRBV7-2 to TRBJ1-3; TRBD1 agrees at 10 bases. The J segment lost 2 bases and the V segment lost 6 bases, leaving 4 bases of the junction unmatched. This CDR3 is 15 amino acids long. Germline CDR1 SGHTA, CDR2 FQGNSA. In DNA, the CDR3 is TGTGCCAGCAGATCCGGGACAGGGGCTGGAAACACCATATATTTT. Residues: CASRSGTGAGNTIYF.

V usage is TRBV6-1 and J usage is TRBJ1-3; 7 bases fit TRBD1. CDR1 is MNHNS, CDR2 SASEGT, per germline. This CDR3 region has 15 residues. Trimming cost V 9 bases and J 4 bases; bases outside gene matches: 12. The CDR3 DNA reads as TGTGCCAGTAGGATCGACAGGGTTGAAGGAAACACCATATATTTT. Translating gives CASRIDRVEGNTIYF.

The chain is built from TRBV21-1 and TRBJ1-1; the table calls TRBD1, which could not be checked here. TRBV21-1 is deemed a pseudogene. This CDR3 contains 17 residues. The CDR3 nucleotides read TGTGCCAGCAGCAAATCTGTGGACGGGACAGCCAACACTGAAGCTTTCTTT. Its protein is CASSKSVDGTANTEAFF.

This chain uses TRBV18 with TRBJ2-2, with D possibly TRBD2 on 6 matching bases. The CDR3 totals 16 residues. Germline V gene data show CDR1 as KGHSH and CDR2 as LQKENI. Trimming removed 4 bases at V and 4 bases at J, with 16 bases between. CDR3 nucleotide sequence: TGTGCCAGCTCACACACGGGGGAGATAGGCACCGGGGAGCTGTTTTTT. Its translation is CASSHTGEIGTGELFF.

V usage is TRBV4-3 and J usage is TRBJ1-5, with D unresolved. Germline V CDR1 and CDR2: LGHNA, YSLEER. Trimming shortened V by 3 bases and J by 6 bases, and 21 bases separated the two germline ends. CDR3 length: 17 amino acids. The CDR3 here is CASSQSLSKEASQPQHF. The CDR3 region has the DNA TGCGCCAGCAGCCAGAGTCTAAGTAAGGAGGCCAGTCAGCCCCAGCATTTT.

This clone was seen just once. Here the CDR3 reads CASTLRGRISPLHF. In DNA form, the CDR3 reads TGTGCCAGCACCTTAAGGGGCAGAATTTCACCCCTCCACTTT. The chain combines TRBV5-8 with TRBJ1-6; TRBD1 is a possible D gene (5 bases). V was cut by 6 bases and J by 9 bases, with 16 bases left in between. Per germline, CDR1 SGHTS and CDR2 YDEGEE. The CDR3 extends over 14 amino acids.

The J gene is TRBJ1-2, the V gene TRBV30; 10 nucleotides line up with TRBD1. The V gene's germline CDR1 is GTSNPN and CDR2 SVGIG (reference sequence). V dropped 3 bases and J dropped 4; count of bases not matched to a gene: 5. There are 14 residues in the CDR3. The CDR3 loop reads CAWRDRGKIYGYTF. The CDR3 DNA reads as TGTGCCTGGAGGGACAGGGGGAAGATCTATGGCTACACCTTC.

V usage is TRBV28 and J usage is TRBJ1-1, with a weak D call TRBD1 (5 bases). The V gene lost 7 bases and the J gene lost 0 bases, with 21 bases spanning the gap. The CDR3 is 17 residues long. The germline CDR1 and CDR2 sequences are MDHEN and SYDVKM. The CDR3 nucleotides read TGTGCCAGCACCGGTTACGGGGGACCCATTATGAACACTGAAGCTTTCTTT. Translated, it gives CASTGYGGPIMNTEAFF.

The J gene is TRBJ2-5, the V gene TRBV7-2; TRBD1 aligns across 11 bases. The CDR3 sequence is 16 residues long. CDR1 is SGHTA, CDR2 FQGNSA, per germline. J lost 2 bases, V lost 1 base, and 3 bases had no gene match. The CDR3 DNA follows: TGTGCCAGCAGCTTAGATGGGACAGGGGGTCAAGAGACCCAGTACTTC. Its translation: CASSLDGTGGQETQYF. The full variable domain, with the rest looked up from reference TRBV7-2 and TRBJ2-5, is GAGVSQSPSNKVTEKGKDVELRCDPISGHTALYWYRQSLGQGLEFLIYFQGNSAPDKSGLPSDRFSAERTGGSVSTLTIQRTQQEDSAVYLCASSLDGTGGQETQYFGPGTRLLVL.

The rearrangement uses TRBV5-6 and TRBJ2-3, with D possibly TRBD1 on 7 matching bases. This CDR3 has 15 residues. The V and J ends lost 2 bases and 1 base respectively, with 11 bases between them. The germline V gene encodes CDR1 SGHDT and CDR2 YYEEEE. The CDR3 here is CASSLGGGGTDTQYF. The CDR3 DNA sequence: TGTGCCAGCAGCTTAGGAGGGGGCGGCACAGATACGCAGTATTTT.

The rearrangement uses TRBV6-5 and TRBJ1-3; a possible D gene is TRBD1 (5 bases). The ends were cut back, 2 bases at V and 2 bases at J, with 10 bases in the middle. Germline V lookup: CDR1 MNHEY, CDR2 SVGAGI. The CDR3 has 15 residues. CDR3 sequence reads: CASSYGPGAGNTIYF. DNA for the CDR3: TGTGCCAGCAGTTACGGGCCGGGGGCTGGAAACACCATATATTTT.

This chain uses TRBV6-1 with TRBJ1-5; tentatively, D is TRBD1 (5 bases). CDR3 length equals 14 residues. V gave up 3 bases and J gave up 6 bases, with 12 bases separating them. The germline gives CDR1 MNHNS, CDR2 SASEGT. The CDR3 DNA reads TGTGCCAGCAGTGATCCAGGGAGGGGTCAGCCCCAGCATTTT. Its protein product is CASSDPGRGQPQHF.

This sequence joins TRBV5-1 and TRBJ2-2, with 11 bases aligning to TRBD2. The V gene end was trimmed by 3 bases and the J gene end by 0 bases; junction bases not matched to a gene: 4. CDR1 SGHRS and CDR2 YFSETQ come from the germline V gene. The CDR3 spans 17 residues. The CDR3 sequence is CASSSTSGVTNTGELFF. The CDR3, as DNA: TGCGCCAGCAGCTCGACTAGCGGGGTAACGAACACCGGGGAGCTGTTTTTT. The entire variable domain, with the rest obtained from reference TRBV5-1 and TRBJ2-2, is as follows: KAGVTQTPRYLIKTRGQQVTLSCSPISGHRSVSWYQQTPGQGLQFLFEYFSETQRNKGNFPGRFSGRQFSNSRSEMNVSTLELGDSALYLCASSSTSGVTNTGELFFGEGSRLTVL.

CDR3: CASSPAGRDTGELFF. The DNA of the CDR3 is TGTGCCAGCAGCCCGGCGGGCCGCGACACCGGGGAGCTGTTTTTT. The chain couples TRBV5-4 to TRBJ2-2, with D maybe TRBD2 (5 bases). V gave up 4 bases and J gave up 3 bases, with 13 bases separating them. CDR1 is SGHNT and CDR2 is YYREEE in the germline V gene (reference sequence). The CDR3 is 15 amino acids.

This clone came up a few times. V usage is TRBV2 and J usage is TRBJ1-5; D remains ambiguous. The CDR3 spans 14 residues. CDR1 and CDR2 (germline): SNHLY, FYNNEI. V lost 7 bases and J 8 bases, leaving 18 bases between the germline ends. In DNA form, the CDR3 reads TGTGCCAGCACCGACTCGGGAACAAGGGAGCCCCAGCATTTT. It encodes CASTDSGTREPQHF.

The chain has TRBV11-2 and TRBJ2-6, with D maybe TRBD1 (5 bases). Trimming removed 4 bases at V and 0 bases at J, with 19 bases between. There are 19 residues in the CDR3. The germline V gene has CDR1 SGHAT and CDR2 FQNNGV. CDR3 residues: CASSYDTQVLYSGANVLTF. CDR3 DNA sequence: TGTGCCAGCAGCTATGATACACAGGTACTCTACTCTGGGGCCAACGTCCTGACTTTC.

The chain recombines TRBV6-5 with TRBJ2-2; 7 nucleotides align to TRBD1. Per germline, CDR1 MNHEY and CDR2 SVGAGI. The CDR3 is 16 residues long. Losses at the gene ends were 0 bases for V and 6 bases for J; bases not matched to a gene: 7. This CDR3 reads CASSYSLQGFAGELFF. The CDR3 bases are TGTGCCAGCAGTTACTCGTTACAGGGGTTCGCCGGGGAGCTGTTTTTT.

The V call is TRBV11-2, the J call TRBJ1-2; 8 bases map to TRBD1. Germline-derived CDR1 and CDR2 are SGHAT and FQNNGV. With V trimmed by 6 bases and J by 8 bases, 11 bases remained unmatched. This CDR3 has 14 residues. DNA of the CDR3: TGTGCCAGCAGTCCTTTGGGACAGGAGGGAGGCTACACCTTC. Residues: CASSPLGQEGGYTF.

The rearrangement uses TRBV5-1 and TRBJ2-2; D may be TRBD2 (5 bases). The CDR3 loop spans 14 amino acids. Trimming removed 1 base at V and 5 bases at J, with 9 bases between. The germline CDR1 and CDR2 sequences are SGHRS and YFSETQ. The CDR3 region is CASSLYPGTGELFF. The CDR3 bases are TGCGCCAGCAGCTTGTACCCGGGAACCGGGGAGCTGTTTTTT.

CDR3 protein: CAILDIAGGPYEQYF. The CDR3 nucleotides read TGTGCCATCTTAGACATAGCGGGGGGCCCCTACGAGCAGTACTTC. The chain recombines TRBV10-3 with TRBJ2-7; 10 bases match TRBD2. V lost 8 bases and J lost 2; bases outside the gene matches: 9. The CDR3 covers 15 residues. The germline gives CDR1 ENHRY, CDR2 SYGVKD.

The count of this clone is one. The rearrangement uses TRBV19 and TRBJ2-1, with 7 bases fitting TRBD1. CDR3 length equals 17 residues. The V and J ends lost 3 bases and 4 bases, in that order; junction bases with no gene match: 12. Looked up from germline, CDR1 is LNHDA and CDR2 is SQIVND (reference sequence). The CDR3 DNA follows: TGTGCCAGTAGTATTATTCCGGGACAGACAACGTACAATGAGCAGTTCTTC. This codes for CASSIIPGQTTYNEQFF.

The chain has TRBV2 and TRBJ2-7; D is uncertain. CDR3 size: 13 residues. The V gene lost 3 bases and the J gene lost 3 bases, with 9 bases spanning the gap. Germline V gene sequence: CDR1 SNHLY, CDR2 FYNNEI. The CDR3 region has the DNA TGTGCCAGCAGTGATTCCAGCGACTACGAGCAGTACGTC. Amino acids: CASSDSSDYEQYV.